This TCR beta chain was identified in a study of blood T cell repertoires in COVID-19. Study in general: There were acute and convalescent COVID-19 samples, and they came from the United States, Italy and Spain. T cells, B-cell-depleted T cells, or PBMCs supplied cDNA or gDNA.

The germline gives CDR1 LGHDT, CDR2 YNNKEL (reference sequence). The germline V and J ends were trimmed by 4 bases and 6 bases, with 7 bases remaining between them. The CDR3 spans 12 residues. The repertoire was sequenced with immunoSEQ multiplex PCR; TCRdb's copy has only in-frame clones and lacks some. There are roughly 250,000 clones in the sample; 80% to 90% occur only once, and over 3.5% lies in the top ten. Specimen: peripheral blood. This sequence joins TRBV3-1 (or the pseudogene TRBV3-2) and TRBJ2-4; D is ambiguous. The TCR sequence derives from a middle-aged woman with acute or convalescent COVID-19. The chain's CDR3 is CASSLERNIQYF. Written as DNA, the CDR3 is TGTGCCAGCAGCCTCGAGAGAAACATTCAGTACTTC.